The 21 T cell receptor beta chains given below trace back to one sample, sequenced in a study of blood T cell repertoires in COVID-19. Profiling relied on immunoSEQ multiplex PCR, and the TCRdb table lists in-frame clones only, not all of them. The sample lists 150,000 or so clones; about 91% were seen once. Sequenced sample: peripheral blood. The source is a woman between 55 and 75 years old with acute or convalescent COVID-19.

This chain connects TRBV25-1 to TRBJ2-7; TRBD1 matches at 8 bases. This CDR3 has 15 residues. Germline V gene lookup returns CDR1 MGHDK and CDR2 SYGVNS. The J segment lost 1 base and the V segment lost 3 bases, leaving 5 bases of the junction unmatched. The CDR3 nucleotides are TGTGCCAGCAGTGAGAGACAGGGGTTATCCTACGAGCAGTACTTC. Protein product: CASSERQGLSYEQYF.

The CDR3 spells CASGQGTGELFF. CDR3 in DNA: TGTGCCAGCGGACAGGGAACCGGGGAGCTGTTTTTT. The chain joins TRBV12-3 or TRBV12-4 to TRBJ2-2; 8 nucleotides align to TRBD1. The CDR3 covers 12 residues. The ends lost 8 bases at V and 5 bases at J; junction bases unmatched: 1.

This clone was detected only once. The CDR3 DNA reads TGTGCCAGCAGCTTGGTTGGACAAGTGGGCTATAATTCACCCCTCCACTTT. It is translated as CASSLVGQVGYNSPLHF. The chain links TRBV5-6 to TRBJ1-6, with D possibly TRBD1 on 5 matching bases. V lost 0 bases, J lost 3 bases, and 13 bases lay in between. The CDR3 has 17 residues. Germline-derived CDR1 and CDR2 are SGHDT and YYEEEE. Complete variable domain (other parts from reference TRBV5-6 and TRBJ1-6): DAGVTQSPTHLIKTRGQQVTLRCSPKSGHDTVSWYQQALGQGPQFIFQYYEEEERQRGNFPDRFSGHQFPNYSSELNVNALLLGDSALYLCASSLVGQVGYNSPLHFGNGTRLTVT.

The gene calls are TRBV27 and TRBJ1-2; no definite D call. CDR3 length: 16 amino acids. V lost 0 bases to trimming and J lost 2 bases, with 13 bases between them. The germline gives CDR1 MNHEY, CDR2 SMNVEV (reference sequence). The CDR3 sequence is CASSLSYGEANYGYTF. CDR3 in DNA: TGTGCCAGCAGTTTATCGTATGGGGAGGCGAACTATGGCTACACCTTC.

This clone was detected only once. CDR3 in DNA: TGTGCCAGCAGTTACCCGGACAGGGGACCAGGAGAGACCCAGTACTTC. Protein: CASSYPDRGPGETQYF. The rearrangement uses TRBV6-5 and TRBJ2-5, with 9 bases aligning to TRBD1. Germline loops: CDR1 MNHEY, CDR2 SVGAGI. V shed 2 bases and J 4 bases; nucleotides not matched to a gene: 8. CDR3 length: 16 amino acids.

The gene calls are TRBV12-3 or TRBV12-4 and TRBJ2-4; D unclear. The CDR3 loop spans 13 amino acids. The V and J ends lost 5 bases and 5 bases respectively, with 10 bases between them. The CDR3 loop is CASSPGFQNIQYF. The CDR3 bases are TGTGCCAGCAGTCCCGGTTTCCAAAACATTCAGTACTTC.

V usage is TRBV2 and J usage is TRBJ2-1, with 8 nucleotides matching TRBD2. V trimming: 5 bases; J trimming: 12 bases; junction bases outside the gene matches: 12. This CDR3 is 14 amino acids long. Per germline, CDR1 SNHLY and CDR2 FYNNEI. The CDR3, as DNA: TGTGCCAGCAGTAAAGGGACTAGTCCTAGTAGGCAGTTCTTC. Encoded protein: CASSKGTSPSRQFF.

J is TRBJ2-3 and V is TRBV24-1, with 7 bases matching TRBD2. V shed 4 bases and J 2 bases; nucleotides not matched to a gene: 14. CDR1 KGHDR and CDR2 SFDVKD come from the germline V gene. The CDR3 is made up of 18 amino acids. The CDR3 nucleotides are TGTGCCACCAGTGACCCCAGGACTAGAGTTTTTGACACAGATACGCAGTATTTT. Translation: CATSDPRTRVFDTDTQYF.

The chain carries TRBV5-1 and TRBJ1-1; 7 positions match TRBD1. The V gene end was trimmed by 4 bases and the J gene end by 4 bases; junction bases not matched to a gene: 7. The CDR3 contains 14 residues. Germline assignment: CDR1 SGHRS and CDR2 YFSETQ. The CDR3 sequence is CASSLMDRSTEAFF. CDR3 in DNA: TGCGCCAGCAGCCTAATGGACAGGAGCACTGAAGCTTTCTTT.

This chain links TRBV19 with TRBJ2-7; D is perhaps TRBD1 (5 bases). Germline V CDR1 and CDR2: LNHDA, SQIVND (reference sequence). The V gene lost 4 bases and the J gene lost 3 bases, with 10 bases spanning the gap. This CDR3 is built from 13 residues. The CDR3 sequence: CASSKGQFYEQYF. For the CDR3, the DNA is TGTGCCAGTAGTAAGGGGCAGTTCTACGAGCAGTACTTC.

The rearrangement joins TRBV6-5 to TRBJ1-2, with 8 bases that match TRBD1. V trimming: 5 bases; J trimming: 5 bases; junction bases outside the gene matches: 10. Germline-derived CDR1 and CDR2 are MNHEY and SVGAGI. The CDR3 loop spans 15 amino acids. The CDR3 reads CASSPGQGMGYGYTF. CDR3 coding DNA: TGTGCCAGCAGTCCTGGACAGGGAATGGGATATGGCTACACCTTC.

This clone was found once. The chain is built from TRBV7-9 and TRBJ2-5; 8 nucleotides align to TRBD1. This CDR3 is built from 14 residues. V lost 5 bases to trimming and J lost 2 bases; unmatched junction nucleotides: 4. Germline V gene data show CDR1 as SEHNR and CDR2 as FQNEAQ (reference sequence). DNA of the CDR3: TGTGCCAGCAGCAAGGGACAGGAGCAAGAGACCCAGTACTTC. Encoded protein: CASSKGQEQETQYF.

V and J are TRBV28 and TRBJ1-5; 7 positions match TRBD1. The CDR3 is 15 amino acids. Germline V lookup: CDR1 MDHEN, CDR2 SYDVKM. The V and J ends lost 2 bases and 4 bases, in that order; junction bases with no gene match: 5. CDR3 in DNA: TGTGCCAGCAGTTTACCCGACAGGGATAATCAGCCCCAGCATTTT. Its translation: CASSLPDRDNQPQHF.

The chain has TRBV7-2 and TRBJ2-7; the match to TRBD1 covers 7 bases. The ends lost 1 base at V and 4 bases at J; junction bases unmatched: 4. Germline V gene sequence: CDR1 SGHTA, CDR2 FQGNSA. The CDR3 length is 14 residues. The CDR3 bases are TGTGCCAGCAGCTTAGATCCAGGGGGTTACGAGCAGTACTTC. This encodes CASSLDPGGYEQYF.

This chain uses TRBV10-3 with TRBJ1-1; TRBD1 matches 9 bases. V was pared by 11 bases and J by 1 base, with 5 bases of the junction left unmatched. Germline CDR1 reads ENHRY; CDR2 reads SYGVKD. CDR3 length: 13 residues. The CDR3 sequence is CAAQGARNTEAFF. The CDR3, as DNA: TGTGCCGCACAGGGGGCGAGGAACACTGAAGCTTTCTTT.

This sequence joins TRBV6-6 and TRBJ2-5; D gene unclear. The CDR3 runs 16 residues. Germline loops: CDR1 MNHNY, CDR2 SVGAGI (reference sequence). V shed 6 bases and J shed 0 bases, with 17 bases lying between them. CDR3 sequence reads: CASRPKLQQYQETQYF. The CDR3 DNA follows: TGTGCCAGCAGGCCAAAGCTACAGCAGTACCAAGAGACCCAGTACTTC.

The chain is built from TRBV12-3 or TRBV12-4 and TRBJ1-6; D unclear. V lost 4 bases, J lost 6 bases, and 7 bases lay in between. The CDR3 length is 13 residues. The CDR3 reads CASSSSLNSPLHF. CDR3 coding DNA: TGTGCCAGCAGTTCCTCCCTTAATTCACCCCTCCACTTT.

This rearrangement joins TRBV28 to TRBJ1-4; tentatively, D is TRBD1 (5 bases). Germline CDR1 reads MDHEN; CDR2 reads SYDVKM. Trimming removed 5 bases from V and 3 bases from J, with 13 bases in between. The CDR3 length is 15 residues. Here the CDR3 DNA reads TGTGCCAGCAGTCCTAGGGGACTACCTAATGAAAAACTGTTTTTT. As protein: CASSPRGLPNEKLFF.

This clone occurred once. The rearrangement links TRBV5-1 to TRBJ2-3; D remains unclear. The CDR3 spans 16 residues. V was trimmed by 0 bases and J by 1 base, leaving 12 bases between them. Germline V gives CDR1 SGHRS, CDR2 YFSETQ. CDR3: CASSLGIITGTDTQYF. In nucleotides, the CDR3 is TGCGCCAGCAGCTTGGGTATTATCACAGGCACAGATACGCAGTATTTT.

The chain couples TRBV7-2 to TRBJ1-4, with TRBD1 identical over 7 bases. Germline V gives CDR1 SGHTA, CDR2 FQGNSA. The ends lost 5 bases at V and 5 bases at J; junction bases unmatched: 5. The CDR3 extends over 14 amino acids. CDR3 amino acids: CASSPTGYNEKLFF. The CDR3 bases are TGTGCCAGCAGCCCGACAGGGTACAATGAAAAACTGTTTTTT.

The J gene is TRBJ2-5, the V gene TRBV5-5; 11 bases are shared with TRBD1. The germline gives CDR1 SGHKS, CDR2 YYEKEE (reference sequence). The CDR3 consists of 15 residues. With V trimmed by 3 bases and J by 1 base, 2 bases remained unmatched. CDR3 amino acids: CASSWGTGGQETQYF. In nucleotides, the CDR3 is TGTGCCAGCAGCTGGGGGACAGGGGGCCAAGAGACCCAGTACTTC.